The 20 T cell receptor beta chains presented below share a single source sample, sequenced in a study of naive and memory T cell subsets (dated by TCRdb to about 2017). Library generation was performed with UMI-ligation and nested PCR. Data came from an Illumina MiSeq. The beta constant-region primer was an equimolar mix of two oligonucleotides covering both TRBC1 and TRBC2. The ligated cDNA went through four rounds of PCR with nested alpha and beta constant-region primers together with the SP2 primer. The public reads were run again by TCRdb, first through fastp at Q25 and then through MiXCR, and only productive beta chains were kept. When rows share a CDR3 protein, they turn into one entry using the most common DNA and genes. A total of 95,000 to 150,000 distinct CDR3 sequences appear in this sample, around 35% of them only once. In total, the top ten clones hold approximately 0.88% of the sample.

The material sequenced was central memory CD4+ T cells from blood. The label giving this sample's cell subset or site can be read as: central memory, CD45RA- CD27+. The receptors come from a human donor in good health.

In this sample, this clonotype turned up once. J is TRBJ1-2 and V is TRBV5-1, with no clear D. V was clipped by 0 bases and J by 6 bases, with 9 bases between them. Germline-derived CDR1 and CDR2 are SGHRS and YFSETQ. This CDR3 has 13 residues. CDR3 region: CASSLERSHGYTF. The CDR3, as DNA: TGCGCCAGCAGCTTGGAGCGCTCCCATGGCTACACCTTC.

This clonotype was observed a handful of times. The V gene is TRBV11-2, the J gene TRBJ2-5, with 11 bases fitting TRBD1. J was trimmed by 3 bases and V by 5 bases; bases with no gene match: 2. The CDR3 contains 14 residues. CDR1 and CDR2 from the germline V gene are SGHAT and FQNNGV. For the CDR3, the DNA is TGTGCCAGCAGCCGGACAGGGGGCGAAGAGACCCAGTACTTC. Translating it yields CASSRTGGEETQYF.

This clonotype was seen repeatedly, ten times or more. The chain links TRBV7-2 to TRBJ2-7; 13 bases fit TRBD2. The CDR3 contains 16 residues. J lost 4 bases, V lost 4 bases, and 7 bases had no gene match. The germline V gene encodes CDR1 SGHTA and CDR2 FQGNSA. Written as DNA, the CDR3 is TGTGCCAGCAGCTCCATAACTAGCGGGAGGGTGTACGAGCAGTACTTC. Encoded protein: CASSSITSGRVYEQYF.

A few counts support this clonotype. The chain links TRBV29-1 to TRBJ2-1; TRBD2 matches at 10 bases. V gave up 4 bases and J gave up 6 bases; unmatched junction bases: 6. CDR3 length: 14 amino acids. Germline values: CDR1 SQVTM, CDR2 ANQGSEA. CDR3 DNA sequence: TGCAGCGTTGGTTTAGCGGGAGGAATCAATGAGCAGTTCTTC. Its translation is CSVGLAGGINEQFF.

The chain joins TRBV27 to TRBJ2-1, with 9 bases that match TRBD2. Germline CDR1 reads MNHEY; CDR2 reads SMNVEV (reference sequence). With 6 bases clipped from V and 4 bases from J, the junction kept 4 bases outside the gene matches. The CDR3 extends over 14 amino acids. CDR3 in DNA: TGTGCCAGCAGGAGACTAGCGGAATACAATGAGCAGTTCTTC. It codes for CASRRLAEYNEQFF.

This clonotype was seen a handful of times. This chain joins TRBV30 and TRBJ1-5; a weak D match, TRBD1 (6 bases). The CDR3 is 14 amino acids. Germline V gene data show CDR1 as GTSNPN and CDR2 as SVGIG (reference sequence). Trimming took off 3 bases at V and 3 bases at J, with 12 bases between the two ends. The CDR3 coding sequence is TGTGCCTGGAGACCCCGGGACATCAATCAGCCCCAGCATTTT. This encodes CAWRPRDINQPQHF.

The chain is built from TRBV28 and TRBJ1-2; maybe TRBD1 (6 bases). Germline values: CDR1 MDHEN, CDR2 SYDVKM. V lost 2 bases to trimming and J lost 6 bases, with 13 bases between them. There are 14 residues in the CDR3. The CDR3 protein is CASSLRGRWNGYTF. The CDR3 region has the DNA TGTGCCAGCAGTTTACGGGGGCGCTGGAATGGCTACACCTTC.

CDR3 region: CASRDNLLTEAFF. The CDR3 bases are TGTGCCAGCAGGGACAACCTTCTCACTGAAGCTTTCTTT. The chain uses TRBV6-1 and TRBJ1-1, with D possibly TRBD1 on 5 matching bases. This CDR3 contains 13 residues. The ends were cut back, 6 bases at V and 4 bases at J, with 12 bases in the middle. Germline V lookup: CDR1 MNHNS, CDR2 SASEGT.

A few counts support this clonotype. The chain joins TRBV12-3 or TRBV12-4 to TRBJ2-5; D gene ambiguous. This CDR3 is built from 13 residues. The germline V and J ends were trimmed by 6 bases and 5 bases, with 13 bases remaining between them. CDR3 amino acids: CASRPSVLETQYF. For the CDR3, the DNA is TGTGCCAGCAGACCTTCCGTACTCGAGACCCAGTACTTC.

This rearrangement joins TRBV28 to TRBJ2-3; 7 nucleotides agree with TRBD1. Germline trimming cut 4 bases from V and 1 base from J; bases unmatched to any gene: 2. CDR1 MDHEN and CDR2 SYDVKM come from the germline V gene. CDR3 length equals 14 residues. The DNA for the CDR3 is TGTGCCAGCAGTTCAGGGGGACGCACAGATACGCAGTATTTT. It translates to CASSSGGRTDTQYF.

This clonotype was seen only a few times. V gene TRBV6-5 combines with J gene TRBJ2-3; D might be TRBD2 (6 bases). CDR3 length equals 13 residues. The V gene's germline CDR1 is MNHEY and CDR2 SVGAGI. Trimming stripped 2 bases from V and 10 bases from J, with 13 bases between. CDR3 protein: CASSYPPGEAQYF. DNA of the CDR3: TGTGCCAGCAGTTACCCTCCGGGGGAGGCGCAGTATTTT.

The CDR3 nucleotides are TGTGCCAGCAGGCTACAGGGGGGATACTACGAGCAGTACTTC. It specifies CASRLQGGYYEQYF. The chain carries TRBV2 and TRBJ2-7; 8 nucleotides align to TRBD1. The CDR3 contains 14 residues. The V segment lost 6 bases and the J segment 3 bases; nucleotides outside the gene matches: 7. The germline V gene encodes CDR1 SNHLY and CDR2 FYNNEI. Together with reference TRBV2 and TRBJ2-7, the CDR3 gives the full variable domain: EPEVTQTPSHQVTQMGQEVILRCVPISNHLYFYWYRQILGQKVEFLVSFYNNEISEKSEIFDDQFSVERPDGSNFTLKIRSTKLEDSAMYFCASRLQGGYYEQYFGPGTRLTVT.

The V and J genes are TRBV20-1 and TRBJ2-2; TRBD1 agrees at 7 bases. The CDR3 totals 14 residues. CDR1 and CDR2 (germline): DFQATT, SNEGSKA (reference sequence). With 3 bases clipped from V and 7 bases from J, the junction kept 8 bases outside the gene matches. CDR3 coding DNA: TGCAGTGCTAGTAGTAGGGGGCGCGGCGGGGAGCTGTTTTTT. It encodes CSASSRGRGGELFF.

In DNA, the CDR3 is TGTGCCAGCAGCCGAGCAGGGAAGTCAGAGACCCAGTACTTC. Its translation: CASSRAGKSETQYF. V and J are TRBV5-6 and TRBJ2-5; D is possibly TRBD1 (5 bases). Trimming took off 4 bases at V and 4 bases at J, with 14 bases between the two ends. The CDR3 runs to 14 residues. The germline V gene has CDR1 SGHDT and CDR2 YYEEEE. Filled out from reference TRBV5-6 and TRBJ2-5, the complete variable domain reads DAGVTQSPTHLIKTRGQQVTLRCSPKSGHDTVSWYQQALGQGPQFIFQYYEEEERQRGNFPDRFSGHQFPNYSSELNVNALLLGDSALYLCASSRAGKSETQYFGPGTRLLVL.

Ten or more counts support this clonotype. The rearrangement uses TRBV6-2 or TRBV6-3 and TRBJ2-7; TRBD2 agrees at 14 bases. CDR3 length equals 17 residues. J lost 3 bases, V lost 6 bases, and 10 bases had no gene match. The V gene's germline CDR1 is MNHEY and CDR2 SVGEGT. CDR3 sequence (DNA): TGTGCCAGCAGACTGACTAGCGGGAGGGCCGTATTCTACGAGCAGTACTTC. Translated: CASRLTSGRAVFYEQYF.

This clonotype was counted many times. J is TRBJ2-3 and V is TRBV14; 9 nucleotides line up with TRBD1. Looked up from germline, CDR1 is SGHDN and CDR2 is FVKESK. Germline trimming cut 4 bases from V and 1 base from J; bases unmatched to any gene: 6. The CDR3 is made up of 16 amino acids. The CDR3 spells CASSPTGGRGTDTQYF. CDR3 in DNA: TGTGCCAGCAGCCCTACAGGGGGCAGAGGCACAGATACGCAGTATTTT.

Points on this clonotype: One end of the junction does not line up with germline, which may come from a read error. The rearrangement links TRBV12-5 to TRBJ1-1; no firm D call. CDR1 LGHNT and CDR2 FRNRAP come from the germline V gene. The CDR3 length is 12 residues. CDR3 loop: CTSGLGPGEAFF. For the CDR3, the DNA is TGTACTAGTGGTTTGGGCCCCGGTGAAGCTTTCTTT.

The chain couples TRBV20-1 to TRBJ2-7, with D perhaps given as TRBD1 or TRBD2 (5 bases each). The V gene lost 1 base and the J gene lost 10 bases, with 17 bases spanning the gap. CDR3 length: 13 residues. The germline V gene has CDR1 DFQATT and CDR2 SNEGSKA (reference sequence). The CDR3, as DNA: TGCAGTGCTAGAGCGCAGAGGCCGGGACCTCAGTACTTC. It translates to CSARAQRPGPQYF.

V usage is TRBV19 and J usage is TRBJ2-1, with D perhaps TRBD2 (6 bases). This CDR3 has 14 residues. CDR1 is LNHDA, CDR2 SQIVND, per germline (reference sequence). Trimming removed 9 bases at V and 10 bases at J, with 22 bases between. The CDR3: CASTSRAEGAEQFF. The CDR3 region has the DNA TGTGCCAGCACATCCAGGGCGGAGGGAGCCGAGCAGTTCTTC.

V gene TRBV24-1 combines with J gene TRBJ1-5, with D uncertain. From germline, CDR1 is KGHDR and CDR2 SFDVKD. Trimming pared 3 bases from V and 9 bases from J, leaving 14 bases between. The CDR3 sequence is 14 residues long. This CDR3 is CATSDRTPVGPQHF. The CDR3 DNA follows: TGTGCCACCAGTGATAGGACGCCCGTCGGGCCCCAGCATTTT.